One TCR beta chain is described in this entry. What it recognizes is unknown. This CDR3 spans 14 amino acids. Germline V gives CDR1 SGDLS, CDR2 YYNGEE. The trim removed 2 bases at V and 5 bases at J, leaving 3 bases unmatched. The data were obtained in a study of T-cell memory formation after mild COVID-19. On the study more broadly: TCR clusters were largely donor specific.

Overall study findings and caveats: The pre-infection memory compartment contained some responding clones, suggesting cross-reactive memory joined.

Constant-segment primers served in 5'RACE that generated TCR alpha and TCR beta cDNA libraries bearing sample barcodes and UMIs. MiXCR, applied by TCRdb to the 5' RACE reads, yields one record per CDR3 protein. In the table there are hundreds of thousands of distinct CDR3 sequences, 20% to 25% of which are singletons. Source material: PBMCs or a T cell subset sorted from them (not recorded which). The receptor was isolated from an adult woman who had mild COVID-19 (a few samples of this study predate the infection). Cell type and time point are not known. The chain couples TRBV9 to TRBJ2-1; 8 nucleotides align to TRBD2. The chain's CDR3 is CASSVSGRNNEQFF. The CDR3 bases are TGTGCCAGCAGCGTCAGCGGGAGAAACAATGAGCAGTTCTTC.